Listed here are 14 T cell receptor beta chains from one sample, sequenced in a study of blood T cell repertoires in COVID-19. Some clones are missing from TCRdb's copy, which holds only in-frame ones; the method was immunoSEQ multiplex PCR. The table records roughly 220,000 clones, 80% to 90% of them present only once. The sample taken for sequencing was PBMCs or T cells enriched from blood (not recorded which). Receptors originate from a woman between 18 and 30 years old in a cohort exposed to, infected with or recovered from COVID-19 (not recorded which).

This chain joins TRBV2 and TRBJ2-3, with 9 bases lining up with TRBD2. The CDR3 loop spans 15 amino acids. Looked up from germline, CDR1 is SNHLY and CDR2 is FYNNEI. V lost 7 bases, J lost 0 bases, and 5 bases stayed unmatched. CDR3 sequence reads: CASTRLAASTDTQYF. CDR3 nucleotide sequence: TGTGCCAGCACCAGACTAGCGGCTAGCACAGATACGCAGTATTTT.

This clone was found a few times. The chain joins TRBV5-1 to TRBJ2-7, with 10 positions matching TRBD2. CDR3 length equals 15 residues. CDR1 and CDR2 (germline): SGHRS, YFSETQ. The V segment lost 4 bases and the J segment 7 bases; nucleotides outside the gene matches: 11. The CDR3 loop is CASSTQREGRGEQYF. As DNA, the CDR3 is TGCGCCAGCAGCACTCAGCGGGAGGGCCGTGGGGAGCAGTACTTC.

The chain is built from TRBV27 and TRBJ1-5; D remains unclear. V lost 0 bases and J 0 bases, leaving 12 bases between the germline ends. The CDR3 covers 17 residues. The germline gives CDR1 MNHEY, CDR2 SMNVEV (reference sequence). CDR3 in DNA: TGTGCCAGCAGTTTATCTTCTCCGGGTTATAGCAATCAGCCCCAGCATTTT. It specifies CASSLSSPGYSNQPQHF.

The genes are TRBV5-8 and TRBJ1-4; D is ambiguous. The V and J ends lost 0 bases and 0 bases respectively, with 6 bases between them. In germline, CDR1 is SGHTS, CDR2 YDEGEE. The CDR3 length is 15 residues. CDR3 DNA: TGTGCCAGCAGCTTGGGTCATGCAACTAATGAAAAACTGTTTTTT. This gives the protein CASSLGHATNEKLFF.

This chain links TRBV19 with TRBJ2-6; possible D gene TRBD2, 5 bases. Germline values: CDR1 LNHDA, CDR2 SQIVND (reference sequence). Trimming pared 7 bases from V and 0 bases from J, leaving 7 bases between. This CDR3 is built from 14 residues. CDR3: CASTGNSGANVLTF. The CDR3 DNA reads TGTGCCAGTACGGGAAACTCTGGGGCCAACGTCCTGACTTTC.

J is TRBJ2-7 and V is TRBV29-1; weak D call: TRBD2 (6 bases). V was clipped by 7 bases and J by 3 bases, with 16 bases between them. This CDR3 spans 13 amino acids. CDR1 SQVTM and CDR2 ANQGSEA come from the germline V gene. CDR3 nucleotide sequence: TGCAGCGGGGGTGGAGGGGTAGGCTACGAGCAGTACTTC. Translation: CSGGGGVGYEQYF.

The CDR3 reads CASSNGQLSTNEKLFF. The CDR3 bases are TGCGCCAGCAGCAACGGACAGCTATCAACTAATGAAAAACTGTTTTTT. The chain recombines TRBV5-1 with TRBJ1-4; D perhaps matches TRBD1 (6 bases). The V gene lost 4 bases and the J gene lost 0 bases, with 13 bases spanning the gap. The CDR3 spans 16 residues. Germline lookup yields CDR1 SGHRS and CDR2 YFSETQ.

This chain uses TRBV25-1 with TRBJ1-1; D is ambiguous. Trimming shortened V by 3 bases and J by 8 bases, and 10 bases separated the two germline ends. The V gene's germline CDR1 is MGHDK and CDR2 SYGVNS. The CDR3 length is 12 residues. CDR3 sequence (DNA): TGTGCCAGCAGTGACCACCCCGGGGAAGCTTTCTTT. This gives the protein CASSDHPGEAFF. Combining the CDR3 with reference TRBV25-1 and TRBJ1-1 gives the whole variable domain EADIYQTPRYLVIGTGKKITLECSQTMGHDKMYWYQQDPGMELHLIHYSYGVNSTEKGDLSSESTVSRIRTEHFPLTLESARPSHTSQYLCASSDHPGEAFFGQGTRLTVV.

The V and J genes are TRBV15 and TRBJ1-3; TRBD1 might be the D (5 bases). The CDR3 length is 17 residues. Germline V gene lookup returns CDR1 LNHNV and CDR2 YYDKDF (reference sequence). V gave up 1 base and J gave up 2 bases, with 15 bases separating them. For the CDR3, the DNA is TGTGCCACCAGCAGAGGTAGACAGCCTCTCCCTGGAAACACCATATATTTT. Amino acids: CATSRGRQPLPGNTIYF.

The rearrangement joins TRBV30 to TRBJ1-4; 10 bases align to TRBD1. The germline V gene encodes CDR1 GTSNPN and CDR2 SVGIG (reference sequence). This CDR3 has 13 amino acids. V trimming: 5 bases; J trimming: 10 bases; junction bases outside the gene matches: 7. The CDR3 sequence: CAWGTGDAGKLFF. CDR3 DNA: TGTGCCTGGGGGACAGGGGATGCGGGAAAACTGTTTTTT.

On this clone: Other DNA sequences in this sample translate to the same CDR3. This chain uses TRBV7-9 with TRBJ1-1; D is unresolved. V lost 6 bases and J lost 0, with 8 bases in between. The CDR3 spans 13 residues. Germline loops: CDR1 SEHNR, CDR2 FQNEAQ (reference sequence). The CDR3 here is CASSSQMNTEAFF. In DNA form, the CDR3 reads TGTGCCAGCAGTTCCCAAATGAACACTGAAGCTTTCTTT.

The V call is TRBV30, the J call TRBJ1-2; TRBD1 might be the D (5 bases). CDR1 is GTSNPN, CDR2 SVGIG, per germline (reference sequence). The germline V and J ends were trimmed by 4 bases and 3 bases, with 15 bases remaining between them. The CDR3 length is 14 residues. Written as DNA, the CDR3 is TGTGCCTGGACCGCAGGGCCCTTAGACTATGGCTACACCTTC. As protein: CAWTAGPLDYGYTF.

This sequence joins TRBV6-1 and TRBJ2-7; 7 nucleotides line up with TRBD2. The CDR3 is 14 residues long. Germline V gene sequence: CDR1 MNHNS, CDR2 SASEGT. J lost 3 bases, V lost 3 bases, and 5 bases had no gene match. CDR3 sequence (DNA): TGTGCCAGCAGTGATGGACTAGTTCTCTACGAGCAGTACTTC. Protein product: CASSDGLVLYEQYF.

This chain links TRBV28 with TRBJ2-7; 7 bases are a match to TRBD1. Germline V gene lookup returns CDR1 MDHEN and CDR2 SYDVKM. V shed 4 bases and J 9 bases; nucleotides not matched to a gene: 6. CDR3 length: 12 residues. For the CDR3, the DNA is TGTGCCAGCAGTTCCGGGACAGAAGGGCAGTACTTC. It codes for CASSSGTEGQYF.